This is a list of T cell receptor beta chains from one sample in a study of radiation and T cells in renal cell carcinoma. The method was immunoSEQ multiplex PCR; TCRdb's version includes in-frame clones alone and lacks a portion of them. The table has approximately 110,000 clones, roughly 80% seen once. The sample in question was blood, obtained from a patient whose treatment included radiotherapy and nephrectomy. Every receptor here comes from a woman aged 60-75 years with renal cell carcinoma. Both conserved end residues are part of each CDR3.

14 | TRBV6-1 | CASTLGWVIEKLFF
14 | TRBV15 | CATSRAGGAYEQYF
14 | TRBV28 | CASKVALSNQPQHF
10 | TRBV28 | CASSLETQYF
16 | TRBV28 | CASSPGQGARSPEQFF
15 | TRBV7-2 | CASSLEGRGTDTQYF
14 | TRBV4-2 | CASSQSETADIQYF
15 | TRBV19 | CASTQGTGLSYEQYF
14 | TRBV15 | CATSPSGVGTEAFF
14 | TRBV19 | CASSIDSVAYEQFF
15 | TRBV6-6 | CASSSRGTGSEKLFF
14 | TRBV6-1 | CASSVAGEVQPQHF
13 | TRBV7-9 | CASRATGARGYTF
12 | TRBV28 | CASSLGPRTQYF
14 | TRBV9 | CASSAGTNTGELFF
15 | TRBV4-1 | CASSHRDSGDYEQYF
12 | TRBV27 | CASSTTGYEQYF
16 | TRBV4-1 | CASSQGRQAFNYGYTF
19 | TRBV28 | CASGNPGQSIVGTTYEQYF
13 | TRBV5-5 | CASSGDSPYEQYF
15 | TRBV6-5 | CASSYGQGGGLPQHF
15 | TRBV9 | CASSVAPGTSYEQYF